This T cell receptor (beta chain) appears in the sequencing data of a study of T-cell memory formation after mild COVID-19. This clonotype has only a few counts. The CDR3 length is 14 residues. The J segment lost 0 bases and the V segment lost 6 bases, leaving 1 base of the junction unmatched. Looked up from germline, CDR1 is MDHEN and CDR2 is SYDVKM. A 5'RACE reaction primed in the constant segment made cDNA libraries of TCR alpha and TCR beta, and these carried sample barcodes and UMIs. TCRdb independently ran MiXCR on the 5' RACE reads; one entry per CDR3 protein. The data hold just over 350,000 distinct CDR3 sequences, with under 15% observed a single time.

This clonotype was sampled from a man younger than 35 who had mild COVID-19 (a few samples of this study predate the infection). Cell type and time point are not known. The J gene is TRBJ1-3, the V gene TRBV28, with 8 nucleotides matching TRBD1. The sample taken for sequencing was PBMCs or a T cell subset sorted from them (not recorded which). CDR3 DNA sequence: TGTGCCAGCAGAACAGGGGGCTCTGGAAACACCATATATTTT. This sequence encodes CASRTGGSGNTIYF.